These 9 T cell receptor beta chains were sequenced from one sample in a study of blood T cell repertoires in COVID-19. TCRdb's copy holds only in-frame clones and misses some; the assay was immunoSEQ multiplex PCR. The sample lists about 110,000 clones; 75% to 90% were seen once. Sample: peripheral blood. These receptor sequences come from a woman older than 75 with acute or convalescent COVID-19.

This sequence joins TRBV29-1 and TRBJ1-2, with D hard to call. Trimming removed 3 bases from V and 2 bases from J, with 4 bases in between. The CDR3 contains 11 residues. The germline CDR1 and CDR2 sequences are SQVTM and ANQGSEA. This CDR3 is CSVDKNYGYTF. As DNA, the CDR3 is TGCAGCGTTGACAAAAACTATGGCTACACCTTC.

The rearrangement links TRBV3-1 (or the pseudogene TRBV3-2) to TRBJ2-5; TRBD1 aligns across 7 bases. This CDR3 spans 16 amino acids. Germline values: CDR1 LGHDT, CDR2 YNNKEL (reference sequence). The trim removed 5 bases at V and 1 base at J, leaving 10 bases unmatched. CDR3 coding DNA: TGTGCCAGCAGCTTTAACTCGGGACAGACCCAAGAGACCCAGTACTTC. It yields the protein CASSFNSGQTQETQYF.

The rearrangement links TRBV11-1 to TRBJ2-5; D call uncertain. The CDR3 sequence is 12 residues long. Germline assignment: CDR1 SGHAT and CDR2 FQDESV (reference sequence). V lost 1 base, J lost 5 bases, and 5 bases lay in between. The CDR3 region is CASSLGAETQYF. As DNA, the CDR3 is TGTGCCAGCAGCTTAGGGGCGGAGACCCAGTACTTC.

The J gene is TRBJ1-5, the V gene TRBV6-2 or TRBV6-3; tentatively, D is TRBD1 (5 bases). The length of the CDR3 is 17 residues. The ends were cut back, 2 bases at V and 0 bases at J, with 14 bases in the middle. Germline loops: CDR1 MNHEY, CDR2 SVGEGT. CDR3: CASSYPTGKYSNQPQHF. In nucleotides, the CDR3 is TGTGCCAGCAGTTACCCCACAGGCAAGTATAGCAATCAGCCCCAGCATTTT.

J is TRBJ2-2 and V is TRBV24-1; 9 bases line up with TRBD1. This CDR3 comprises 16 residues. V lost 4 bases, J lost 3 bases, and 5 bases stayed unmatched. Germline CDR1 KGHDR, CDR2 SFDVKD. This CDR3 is CATSDRTGEDTGELFF. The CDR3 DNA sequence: TGTGCCACCAGTGACCGGACAGGGGAGGACACCGGGGAGCTGTTTTTT.

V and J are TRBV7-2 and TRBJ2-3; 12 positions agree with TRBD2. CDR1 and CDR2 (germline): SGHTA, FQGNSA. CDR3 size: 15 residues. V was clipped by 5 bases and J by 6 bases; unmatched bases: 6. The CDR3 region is CASSRTSGGFDTQYF. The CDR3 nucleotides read TGTGCCAGCAGCAGAACTAGCGGGGGGTTTGATACGCAGTATTTT.

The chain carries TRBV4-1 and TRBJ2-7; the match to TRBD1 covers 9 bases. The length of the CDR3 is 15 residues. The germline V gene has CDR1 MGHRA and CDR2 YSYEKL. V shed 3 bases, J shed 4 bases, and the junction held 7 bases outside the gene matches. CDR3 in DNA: TGCGCCAGCAGCCAGCCCGGGACAGGGATGTACGAGCAGTACTTC. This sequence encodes CASSQPGTGMYEQYF.

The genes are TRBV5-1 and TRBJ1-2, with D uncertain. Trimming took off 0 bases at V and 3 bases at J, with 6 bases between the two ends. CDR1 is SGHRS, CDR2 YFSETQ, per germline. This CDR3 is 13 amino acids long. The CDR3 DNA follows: TGCGCCAGCAGCTTGGCAGTCGACTATGGCTACACCTTC. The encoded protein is CASSLAVDYGYTF.

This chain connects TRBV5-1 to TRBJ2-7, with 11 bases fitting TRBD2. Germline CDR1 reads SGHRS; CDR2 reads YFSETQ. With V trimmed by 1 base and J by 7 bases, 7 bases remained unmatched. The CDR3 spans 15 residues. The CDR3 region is CASSLLLAGDGEQYF. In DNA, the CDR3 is TGCGCCAGCAGCTTGTTACTAGCGGGGGACGGAGAGCAGTACTTC.